Presented here are 26 T cell receptor beta chains from one specimen sequenced in a study of T cells expressing NK-cell markers. TCRdb reprocessed the 5' RACE reads, keeping one entry per CDR3 protein, no DNA. The sample includes roughly 350,000 distinct CDR3 sequences. The sequencing input was blood T cells: a sorted CD56 or NKG2C T cell subset, CD4+ or CD8+ T cells, or bulk PBMC T cells (not recorded which). The receptors stem from a man aged 18-70 years in good health.

V usage is TRBV11-2 and J usage is TRBJ2-5; the TRBD1 assignment by TCRdb is unverifiable without DNA. Germline CDR1 is SGHAT and CDR2 is FQNNGV. The CDR3 loop spans 16 amino acids. CDR3 protein: CASSLVQWGRQETQYF.

The gene calls are TRBV12-5 and TRBJ1-1; TCRdb picks TRBD1, but there is no DNA to check that call. The CDR3 totals 15 residues. Germline assignment: CDR1 LGHNT and CDR2 FRNRAP. CDR3 amino acids: CASAPGAKGTTEAFF.

The chain is built from TRBV7-8 and TRBJ2-7; TCRdb gives TRBD1 as the D gene, but with no DNA this cannot be confirmed. CDR3 length: 16 residues. Germline assignment: CDR1 SGHVS and CDR2 FQNEAQ. The CDR3: CASSLGGYGQSYEQYF.

The genes are TRBV15 and TRBJ2-1; there is no DNA to check the TCRdb D call of TRBD1. The CDR3 totals 16 residues. Looked up from germline, CDR1 is LNHNV and CDR2 is YYDKDF (reference sequence). This chain's CDR3 is CATSKGQGVTYNEQFF.

The genes are TRBV6-2 or TRBV6-3 and TRBJ2-5; TCRdb lists TRBD2, though no DNA is available to test this call. The V gene's germline CDR1 is MNHEY and CDR2 SVGEGT. This CDR3 has 17 residues. The CDR3 protein is CASSYGKLAGVRETQYF.

The chain recombines TRBV9 with TRBJ1-3. The germline gives CDR1 SGDLS, CDR2 YYNGEE. The CDR3 consists of 14 residues. CDR3: CASSVDGVQNTIYF.

The chain combines TRBV7-2 with TRBJ2-7; TCRdb calls TRBD1, which cannot be checked without DNA. CDR1 and CDR2 (germline): SGHTA, FQGNSA. The CDR3 is 15 residues long. CDR3 sequence: CASSSGGGLIHEQYF.

V gene TRBV7-2 combines with J gene TRBJ2-2; TCRdb's D call, TRBD2, is unchecked because there is no DNA. This CDR3 is built from 16 residues. The germline V gene encodes CDR1 SGHTA and CDR2 FQGNSA. The CDR3 spells CASSYRLAANTGELFF. The full variable domain, in which reference TRBV7-2 and TRBJ2-2 provide the parts outside the CDR3, is GAGVSQSPSNKVTEKGKDVELRCDPISGHTALYWYRQSLGQGLEFLIYFQGNSAPDKSGLPSDRFSAERTGGSVSTLTIQRTQQEDSAVYLCASSYRLAANTGELFFGEGSRLTVL.

V is TRBV5-1 and J is TRBJ2-3. The CDR3 has 16 amino acids. Germline CDR1 and CDR2: SGHRS and YFSETQ. CDR3 region: CASSLLGIASTDTQYF.

The V gene is TRBV6-1, the J gene TRBJ2-7; TCRdb calls TRBD1, which cannot be checked without DNA. From germline, CDR1 is MNHNS and CDR2 SASEGT. This CDR3 has 14 residues. The CDR3: CASSRGPDGYEQYF.

This sequence joins TRBV27 and TRBJ2-7; as DNA is missing, the TRBD1 call by TCRdb cannot be tested. The germline V gene encodes CDR1 MNHEY and CDR2 SMNVEV (reference sequence). The CDR3 is made up of 14 amino acids. The CDR3 here is CASSRTQGTYEQYF.

This rearrangement joins TRBV5-1 to TRBJ2-1; the D call of TRBD1 rests on TCRdb alone, since no DNA is present to check it. From germline, CDR1 is SGHRS and CDR2 YFSETQ. The CDR3 contains 15 residues. The CDR3 loop is CASSLPDRVIDEQFF. Full variable domain (missing parts from reference TRBV5-1 and TRBJ2-1): KAGVTQTPRYLIKTRGQQVTLSCSPISGHRSVSWYQQTPGQGLQFLFEYFSETQRNKGNFPGRFSGRQFSNSRSEMNVSTLELGDSALYLCASSLPDRVIDEQFFGPGTRLTVL.

The gene calls are TRBV5-5 and TRBJ1-4. The CDR3 contains 15 residues. Looked up from germline, CDR1 is SGHKS and CDR2 is YYEKEE (reference sequence). CDR3 amino acids: CASSLIRTTNEKLFF. Combining the CDR3 with reference TRBV5-5 and TRBJ1-4 gives the whole variable domain DAGVTQSPTHLIKTRGQQVTLRCSPISGHKSVSWYQQVLGQGPQFIFQYYEKEERGRGNFPDRFSARQFPNYSSELNVNALLLGDSALYLCASSLIRTTNEKLFFGSGTQLSVL.

This sequence joins TRBV20-1 and TRBJ2-5; no DNA is available, so the TRBD2 call from TCRdb remains unchecked. From germline, CDR1 is DFQATT and CDR2 SNEGSKA (reference sequence). The length of the CDR3 is 16 residues. CDR3 residues: CSARALKGLAGETQYF.

The rearrangement links TRBV6-5 to TRBJ1-1; TCRdb's D call of TRBD1 is untestable without DNA. This CDR3 has 16 residues. Germline lookup yields CDR1 MNHEY and CDR2 SVGAGI. This chain's CDR3 is CASSSKTRTENTEAFF.

The chain joins TRBV5-5 to TRBJ2-5; the D call from TCRdb, TRBD1, cannot be confirmed without DNA. Germline V lookup: CDR1 SGHKS, CDR2 YYEKEE (reference sequence). There are 15 residues in the CDR3. CDR3 loop: CASSRGPMYQETQYF.

The chain is built from TRBV9 and TRBJ1-1. This CDR3 spans 13 amino acids. Germline loops: CDR1 SGDLS, CDR2 YYNGEE. CDR3 region: CASSRDLSTEAFF.

The chain couples TRBV15 to TRBJ2-3; TCRdb reports TRBD1, a call that lacks DNA to check it against. The CDR3 has 15 residues. From germline, CDR1 is LNHNV and CDR2 YYDKDF (reference sequence). CDR3 region: CATSREGGRTDTQYF.

This CDR3 reads CASSWGQINQPQHF. This chain links TRBV6-2 or TRBV6-3 with TRBJ1-5; without DNA, the TCRdb call of TRBD1 cannot be checked. There are 14 residues in the CDR3. Germline values: CDR1 MNHEY, CDR2 SVGEGT.

V is TRBV7-2 and J is TRBJ2-7. The length of the CDR3 is 17 residues. Per germline, CDR1 SGHTA and CDR2 FQGNSA. CDR3: CASSLRIVVSGNYEQYF.

The rearrangement uses TRBV24-1 and TRBJ2-5; TCRdb gives TRBD2 as the D gene, but with no DNA this cannot be confirmed. Germline CDR1 reads KGHDR; CDR2 reads SFDVKD. The CDR3 loop spans 15 amino acids. CDR3 residues: CATSDGPATQETQYF.

The chain links TRBV12-3 or TRBV12-4 to TRBJ1-1; TCRdb's D gene call, TRBD1, goes unchecked for lack of DNA. The CDR3 runs to 15 residues. The CDR3 here is CASSPGTVVNTEAFF.

CDR3 amino acids: CASGSSGQSSYEQYF. The chain joins TRBV12-3 or TRBV12-4 to TRBJ2-7; no DNA is available, so the TRBD1 call from TCRdb remains unchecked. The CDR3 sequence is 15 residues long.

The gene calls are TRBV10-3 and TRBJ2-7; there is no DNA to check the TCRdb D call of TRBD1. Germline values: CDR1 ENHRY, CDR2 SYGVKD. CDR3 length: 14 amino acids. The CDR3: CAINRSRGPYEQYF.

This chain uses TRBV15 with TRBJ2-5. The CDR3 is 14 amino acids. The germline gives CDR1 LNHNV, CDR2 YYDKDF (reference sequence). This CDR3 reads CATSRDPAEETQYF.

The chain joins TRBV11-3 to TRBJ1-1. In germline, CDR1 is SGHNT, CDR2 YENEEA. The CDR3 totals 14 residues. CDR3 amino acids: CASSLSQTNTEAFF.